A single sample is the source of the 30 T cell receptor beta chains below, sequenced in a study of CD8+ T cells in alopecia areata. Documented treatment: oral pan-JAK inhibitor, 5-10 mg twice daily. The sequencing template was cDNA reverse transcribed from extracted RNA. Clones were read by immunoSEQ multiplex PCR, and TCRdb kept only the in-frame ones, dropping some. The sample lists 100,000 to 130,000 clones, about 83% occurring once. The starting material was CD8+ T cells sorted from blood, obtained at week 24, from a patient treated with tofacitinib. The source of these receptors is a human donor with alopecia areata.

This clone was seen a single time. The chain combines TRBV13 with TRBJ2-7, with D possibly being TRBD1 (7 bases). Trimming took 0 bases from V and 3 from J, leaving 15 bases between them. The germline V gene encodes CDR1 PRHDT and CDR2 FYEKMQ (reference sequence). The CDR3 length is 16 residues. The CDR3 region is CASSLGQGGINYEQYF. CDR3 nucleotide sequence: TGTGCCAGCAGCTTAGGCCAGGGGGGAATCAACTACGAGCAGTACTTC. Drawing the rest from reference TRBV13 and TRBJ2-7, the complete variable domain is AAGVIQSPRHLIKEKRETATLKCYPIPRHDTVYWYQQGPGQDPQFLISFYEKMQSDKGSIPDRFSAQQFSDYHSELNMSSLELGDSALYFCASSLGQGGINYEQYFGPGTRLTVT.

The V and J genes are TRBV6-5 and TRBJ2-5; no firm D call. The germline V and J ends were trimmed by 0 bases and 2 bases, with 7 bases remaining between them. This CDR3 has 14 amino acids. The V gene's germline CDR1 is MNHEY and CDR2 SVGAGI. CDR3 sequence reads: CASSYSTGQETQYF. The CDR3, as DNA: TGTGCCAGCAGTTACTCTACGGGTCAAGAGACCCAGTACTTC.

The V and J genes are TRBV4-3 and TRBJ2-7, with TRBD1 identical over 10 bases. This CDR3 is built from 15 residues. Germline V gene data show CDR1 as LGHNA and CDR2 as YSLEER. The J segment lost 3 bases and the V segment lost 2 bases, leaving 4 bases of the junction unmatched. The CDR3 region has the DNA TGCGCCAGCAGCCAATGGGACAGGGGAAACTACGAGCAGTACTTC. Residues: CASSQWDRGNYEQYF.

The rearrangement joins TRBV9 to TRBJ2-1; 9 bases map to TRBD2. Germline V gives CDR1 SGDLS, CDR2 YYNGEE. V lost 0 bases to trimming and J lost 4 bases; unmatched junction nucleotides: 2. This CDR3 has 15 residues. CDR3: CASSVESGGYNEQFF. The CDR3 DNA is TGTGCCAGCAGCGTAGAAAGCGGGGGGTACAATGAGCAGTTCTTC.

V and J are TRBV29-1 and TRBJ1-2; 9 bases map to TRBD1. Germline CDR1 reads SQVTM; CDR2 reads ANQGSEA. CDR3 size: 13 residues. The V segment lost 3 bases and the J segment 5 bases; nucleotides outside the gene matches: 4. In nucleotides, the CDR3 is TGCAGCGTTGATGGGACAGGGCCATATGGCTACACCTTC. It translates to CSVDGTGPYGYTF.

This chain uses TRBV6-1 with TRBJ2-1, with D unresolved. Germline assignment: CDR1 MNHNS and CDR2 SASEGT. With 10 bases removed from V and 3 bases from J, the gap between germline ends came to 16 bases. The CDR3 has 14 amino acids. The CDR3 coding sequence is TGTGCCACCCTACGCACCCCTAGCTACAATGAGCAGTTCTTC. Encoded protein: CATLRTPSYNEQFF.

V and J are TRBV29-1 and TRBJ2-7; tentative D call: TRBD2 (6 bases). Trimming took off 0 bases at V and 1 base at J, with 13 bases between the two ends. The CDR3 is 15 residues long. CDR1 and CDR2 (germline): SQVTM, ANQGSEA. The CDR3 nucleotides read TGCAGCGTTGAAGATCGGCGGGGCGCTTCCTACGAGCAGTACTTC. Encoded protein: CSVEDRRGASYEQYF.

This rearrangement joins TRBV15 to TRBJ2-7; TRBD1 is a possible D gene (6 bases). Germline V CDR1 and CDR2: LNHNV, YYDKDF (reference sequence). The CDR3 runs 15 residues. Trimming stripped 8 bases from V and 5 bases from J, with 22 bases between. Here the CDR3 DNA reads TGTGCCACCCGCGCCCGAGGGACACTCAACCACGAGCAGTACTTC. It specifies CATRARGTLNHEQYF.

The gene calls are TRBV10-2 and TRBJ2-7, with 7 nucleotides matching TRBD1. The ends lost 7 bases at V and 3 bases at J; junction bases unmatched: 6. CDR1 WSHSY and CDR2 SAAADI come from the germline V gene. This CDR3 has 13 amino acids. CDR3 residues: CASKGQSIYEQYF. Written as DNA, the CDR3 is TGCGCCAGCAAGGGACAGTCTATCTACGAGCAGTACTTC.

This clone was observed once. CDR3 in DNA: TGTGCCAGCAGCTTGGTTCTGAGGACTGAAGCTTTCTTT. Translated, it gives CASSLVLRTEAFF. The chain is built from TRBV5-4 and TRBJ1-1; D is unresolved. CDR1 and CDR2 (germline): SGHNT, YYREEE (reference sequence). The CDR3 has 13 amino acids. The V end was cut by 0 bases, the J end by 5 bases, with 8 bases between.

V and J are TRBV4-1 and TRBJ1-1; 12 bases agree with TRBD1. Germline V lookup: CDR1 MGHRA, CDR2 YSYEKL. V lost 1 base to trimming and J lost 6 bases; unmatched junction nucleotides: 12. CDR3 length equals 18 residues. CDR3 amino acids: CASSQGLGGQGARAEAFF. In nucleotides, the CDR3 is TGCGCCAGCAGCCAAGGTCTCGGGGGACAGGGGGCGCGGGCTGAAGCTTTCTTT.

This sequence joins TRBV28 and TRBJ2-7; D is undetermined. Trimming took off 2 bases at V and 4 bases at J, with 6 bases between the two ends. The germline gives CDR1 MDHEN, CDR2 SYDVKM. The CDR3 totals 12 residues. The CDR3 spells CASSLASYEQYF. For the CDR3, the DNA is TGTGCCAGCAGTTTAGCGAGTTACGAGCAGTACTTC.

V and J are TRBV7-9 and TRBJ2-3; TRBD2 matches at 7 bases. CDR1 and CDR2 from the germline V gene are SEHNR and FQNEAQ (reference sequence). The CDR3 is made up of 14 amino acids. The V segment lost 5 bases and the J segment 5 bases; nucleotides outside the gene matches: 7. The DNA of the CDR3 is TGTGCCAGCAGCCGAGAGGGAGGGTTAGATACGCAGTATTTT. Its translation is CASSREGGLDTQYF.

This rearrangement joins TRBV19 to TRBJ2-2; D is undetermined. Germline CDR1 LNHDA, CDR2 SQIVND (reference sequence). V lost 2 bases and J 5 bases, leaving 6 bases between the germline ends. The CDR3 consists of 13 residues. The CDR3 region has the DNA TGTGCCAGTAGTATATTGGGAACCGGGGAGCTGTTTTTT. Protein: CASSILGTGELFF.

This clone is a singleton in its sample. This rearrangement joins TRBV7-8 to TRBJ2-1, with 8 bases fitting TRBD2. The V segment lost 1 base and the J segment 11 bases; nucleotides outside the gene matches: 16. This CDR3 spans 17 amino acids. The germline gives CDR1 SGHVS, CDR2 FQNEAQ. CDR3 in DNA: TGTGCCAGCAGCTTAGGGGCCCGCGGGGGGCGTACAATGAAGCAGTTCTTC. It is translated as CASSLGARGGRTMKQFF.

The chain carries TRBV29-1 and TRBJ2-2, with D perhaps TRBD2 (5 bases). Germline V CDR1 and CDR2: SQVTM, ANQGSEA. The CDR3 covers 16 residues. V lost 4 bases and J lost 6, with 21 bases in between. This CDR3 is CSVGGLQGRKPGELFF. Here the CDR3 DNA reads TGCAGCGTTGGAGGGCTTCAAGGACGAAAACCCGGGGAGCTGTTTTTT.

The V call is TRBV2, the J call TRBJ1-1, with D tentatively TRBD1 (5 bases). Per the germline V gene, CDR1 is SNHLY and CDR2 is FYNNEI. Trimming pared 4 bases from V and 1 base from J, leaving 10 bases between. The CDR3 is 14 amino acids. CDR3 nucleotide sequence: TGTGCCAGCAGTGTTTCGGGGACGAACACTGAAGCTTTCTTT. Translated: CASSVSGTNTEAFF. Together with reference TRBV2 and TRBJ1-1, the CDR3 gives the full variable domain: EPEVTQTPSHQVTQMGQEVILRCVPISNHLYFYWYRQILGQKVEFLVSFYNNEISEKSEIFDDQFSVERPDGSNFTLKIRSTKLEDSAMYFCASSVSGTNTEAFFGQGTRLTVV.

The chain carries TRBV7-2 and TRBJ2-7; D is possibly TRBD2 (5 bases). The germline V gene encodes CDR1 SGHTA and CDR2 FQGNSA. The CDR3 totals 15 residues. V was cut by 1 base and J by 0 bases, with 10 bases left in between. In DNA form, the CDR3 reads TGTGCCAGCAGCTTAGTTGAGGGAAGCTCCTACGAGCAGTACTTC. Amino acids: CASSLVEGSSYEQYF.

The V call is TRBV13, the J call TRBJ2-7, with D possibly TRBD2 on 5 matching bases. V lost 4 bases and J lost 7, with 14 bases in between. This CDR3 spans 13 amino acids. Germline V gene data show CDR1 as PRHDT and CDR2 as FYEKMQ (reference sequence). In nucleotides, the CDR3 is TGTGCCAGCAGCTCCTGGTCCGGCGGGGAGCAGTACTTC. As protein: CASSSWSGGEQYF.

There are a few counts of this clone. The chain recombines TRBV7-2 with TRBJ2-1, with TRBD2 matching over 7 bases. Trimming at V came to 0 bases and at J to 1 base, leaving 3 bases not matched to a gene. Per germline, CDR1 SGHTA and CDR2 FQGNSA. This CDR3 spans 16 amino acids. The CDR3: CASSLATGGSYNEQFF. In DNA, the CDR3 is TGTGCCAGCAGCTTAGCGACGGGGGGATCCTACAATGAGCAGTTCTTC.

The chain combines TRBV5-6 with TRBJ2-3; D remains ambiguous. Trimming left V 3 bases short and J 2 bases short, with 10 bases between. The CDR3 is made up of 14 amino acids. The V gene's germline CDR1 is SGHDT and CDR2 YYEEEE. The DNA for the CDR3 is TGTGCCAGCAGCTCGGCTTCGAACACAGATACGCAGTATTTT. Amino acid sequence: CASSSASNTDTQYF.

CDR3 residues: CAWSLQPFGEQYF. In nucleotides, the CDR3 is TGTGCCTGGAGTTTGCAGCCTTTTGGCGAGCAGTACTTC. V is TRBV30 and J is TRBJ2-7; unclear D gene. Trimming removed 2 bases at V and 6 bases at J, with 14 bases between. The CDR3 extends over 13 amino acids. Germline V lookup: CDR1 GTSNPN, CDR2 SVGIG (reference sequence).

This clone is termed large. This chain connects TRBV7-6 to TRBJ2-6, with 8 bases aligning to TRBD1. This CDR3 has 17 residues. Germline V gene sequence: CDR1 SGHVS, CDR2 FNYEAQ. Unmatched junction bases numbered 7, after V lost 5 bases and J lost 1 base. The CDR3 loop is CASSPRTGRSGANVLTF. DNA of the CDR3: TGTGCCAGCAGCCCACGGACAGGGAGGTCTGGGGCCAACGTCCTGACTTTC.

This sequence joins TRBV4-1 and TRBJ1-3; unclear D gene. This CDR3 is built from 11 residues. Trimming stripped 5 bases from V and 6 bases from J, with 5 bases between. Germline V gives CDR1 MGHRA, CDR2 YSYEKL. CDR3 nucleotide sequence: TGCGCCAGCAGCTCACCAAACACCATATATTTT. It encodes CASSSPNTIYF.

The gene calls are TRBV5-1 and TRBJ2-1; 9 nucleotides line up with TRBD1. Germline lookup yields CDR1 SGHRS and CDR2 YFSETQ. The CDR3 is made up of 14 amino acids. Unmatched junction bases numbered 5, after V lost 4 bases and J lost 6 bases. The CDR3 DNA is TGCGCCAGCAGCGAGGGACAGGGCGGCAATGAGCAGTTCTTC. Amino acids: CASSEGQGGNEQFF.

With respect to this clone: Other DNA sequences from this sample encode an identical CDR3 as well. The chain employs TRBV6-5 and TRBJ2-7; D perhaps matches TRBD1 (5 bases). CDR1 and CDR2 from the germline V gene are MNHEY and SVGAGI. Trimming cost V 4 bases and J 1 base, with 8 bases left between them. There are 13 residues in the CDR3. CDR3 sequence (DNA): TGTGCCAGCAGTTCAGACAGTTCCTACGAGCAGTACTTC. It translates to CASSSDSSYEQYF.

CDR3 residues: CASSLKPLNTEAFF. CDR3 coding DNA: TGTGCCAGCAGCCTAAAGCCGCTGAACACTGAAGCTTTCTTT. The chain couples TRBV7-8 to TRBJ1-1; D remains ambiguous. In germline, CDR1 is SGHVS, CDR2 FQNEAQ. This CDR3 spans 14 amino acids. V lost 5 bases, J lost 0 bases, and 10 bases lay in between.

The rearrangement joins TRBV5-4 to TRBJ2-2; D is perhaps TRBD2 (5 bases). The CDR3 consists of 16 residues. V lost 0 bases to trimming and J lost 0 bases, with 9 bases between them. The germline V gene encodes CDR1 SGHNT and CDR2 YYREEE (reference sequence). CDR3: CASSLGGGTNTGELFF. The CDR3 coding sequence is TGTGCCAGCAGCTTGGGAGGAGGTACGAACACCGGGGAGCTGTTTTTT.

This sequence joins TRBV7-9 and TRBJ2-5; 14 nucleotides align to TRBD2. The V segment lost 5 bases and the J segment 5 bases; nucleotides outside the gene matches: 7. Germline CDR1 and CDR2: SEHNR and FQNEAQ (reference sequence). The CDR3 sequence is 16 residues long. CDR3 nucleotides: TGTGCCAGCAGCCGGACTAGCGGGGGGCGAGGGGAGACCCAGTACTTC. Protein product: CASSRTSGGRGETQYF. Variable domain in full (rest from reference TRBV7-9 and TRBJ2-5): DTGVSQNPRHKITKRGQNVTFRCDPISEHNRLYWYRQTLGQGPEFLTYFQNEAQLEKSRLLSDRFSAERPKGSFSTLEIQRTEQGDSAMYLCASSRTSGGRGETQYFGPGTRLLVL.

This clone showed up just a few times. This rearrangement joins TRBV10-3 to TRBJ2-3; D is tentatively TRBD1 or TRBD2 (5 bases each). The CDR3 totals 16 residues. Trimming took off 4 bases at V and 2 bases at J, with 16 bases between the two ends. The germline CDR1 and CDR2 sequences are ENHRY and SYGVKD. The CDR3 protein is CAISGNRDEATDTQYF. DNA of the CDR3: TGTGCCATCAGTGGGAACCGGGACGAGGCCACAGATACGCAGTATTTT.